This note documents a single T cell receptor beta chain sequence. This clone has just one count. Which antigen it targets is not known. No quality values exist for individual bases; no much larger clone is one base distant. Libraries were constructed by the immunoSEQ multiplex PCR assay. For the multiplex PCR, a mixture combining 60 forward primers for TCR Vbeta segments and 13 reverse primers for TCR Jbeta segments was used. The CDR3 region of rearranged TCR beta genes was amplified from genomic DNA with a multiplex PCR assay. Amplified TCR beta libraries were sequenced as 87-base-pair reads on the Illumina HiSeq System. The study's own analysis went as follows. In a later analysis, 80 million or so unique TCR beta chains were counted across the 500 to 850 repertoires, and roughly 11 million of these chains were shared by at least two donors. To remove PCR and sequencing errors, raw reads were error-corrected and collapsed into unique sequences using a nearest-neighbor algorithm that merged closely related sequences. Alignment of CDR3 sequences to IMGT reference sequences was used to assign V, D and J gene segments. For a sequence to be retained, a match of at least six nucleotides to both a V gene segment and a J gene segment was required. A rearrangement was called productive if the CDR3 had no stop codons and remained in frame with V and J, and every other rearrangement was called non-productive. Following IMGT convention, CDR3 was defined as the stretch from the second conserved V-encoded cysteine to the conserved J-encoded phenylalanine. The earlier analysis of approximately 590 of the donors excluded any sequence lacking an unambiguous match to a single V gene segment. In an earlier analysis of some 590 of the donors, V segments were called functional above 56.7% productive rearrangements and were called segregating when the between-donor standard deviation exceeded 5%. A statistical classification framework was developed to diagnose cytomegalovirus status using the catalog of TCR beta chain sequences. In a later analysis, TCR nucleotide sequences were compared against IMGT/GENE-DB human TR gene sequences so that V and J genes could be assigned. A later analysis assigned CDR3 sequences and most-parsimonious VDJ recombination scenarios with the TCRdist pipeline. In a later analysis, each TCR beta chain was defined by its CDR3 amino acid sequence together with its V-gene family, and reads without a unique V-gene family were excluded. A later analysis removed over 500 highly shared, low-generation-probability nucleotide sequences to deal with suspected cross-contamination and a sequencing artifact. For each public chain, a later analysis derived a clonal expansion index from normalized ranks of inferred template counts within each repertoire. In a later analysis, generation probabilities were computed using a VDJ recombination model fitted to out-of-frame rearrangements, and the results were checked against IGoR. In a later analysis, TCR-TCR, TCR-HLA and TCR-CMV co-occurrence was scored with hypergeometric tests, and a repertoire-size bias correction was applied to TCR pairs. A later analysis estimated false discovery rates by permuting HLA or CMV assignments 20 times. In a later analysis, co-occurring TCRs were grouped with DBSCAN, and TCRdist sequence similarity was added when clustering was performed within HLA-allele-positive subsets. Repertoires with fewer than 30,000 or more than 120,000 public chains, plus five repertoires with anomalous nucleotide sharing, were excluded from co-occurrence clustering. The table was pulled from immuneACCESS by TCRdb, which kept in-frame rearrangements only. Such tables lose some clones; where checked, under half of the loss comes from unresolved V genes, and the rest has no known cause. V and J calls and clone size are those listed in that table; D and trimming were worked out from the DNA. This sample comprises more than 200,000 clones, 65% to 80% of them detected only once. The biggest ten clones account for around 16% of the sample.

The cohort consisted of approximately 670 healthy bone marrow donors. Cohort members were all nominally healthy when sampled, although unrecorded immune exposures were likely present. The donor was CMV seronegative and belonged to the group of 352 seronegative cohort members. Each donor provided a peripheral blood sample, and peripheral blood mononuclear cells were used for TCR beta sequencing. The Qiagen DNeasy Blood Extraction Kit was used to extract genomic DNA from the blood cell samples. This sample was taken from a study of cytomegalovirus exposure and HLA in healthy donors (dated 2017 in TCRdb). For context, the study as a whole: According to an earlier analysis of 587 of the donors, 150 million to 200 million T cells yielded 90 million to 130 million unique TCR beta sequences and about 300 Gb of sequence data. Roughly 300 gigabases of sequencing data and around 85 million unique TCR sequences made up an early release that covered about 640 HLA-typed donors. Among the roughly 400 genotyped donors, 81% belonged to the genetic ancestry cluster associated with self-reported Caucasian donors. The study aimed to test whether cataloging public T cell receptors could reveal signatures of past pathogen exposure. The T cell repertoires of under 750 subjects were profiled by immunosequencing and related to cytomegalovirus serostatus. In addition to the first cohort of approximately 670 subjects, a separate validation cohort of approximately 130 different subjects was used. To predict cytomegalovirus infection status, the study combined high-throughput TCR immunosequencing, statistical association of individual TCRs with disease status, and machine learning. A later analysis re-examined previously published TCR beta repertoires from 610 or so donors and added high-resolution HLA genotyping to investigate patterns of TCR occurrence. The later analysis used no new phenotypic data to find candidate immune exposures, relying instead on TCR beta sequences and their occurrence across donors. To decide whether each TCR beta V gene segment behaved as functional or pseudogenic, an earlier analysis of some 580 of the donors relied on high-throughput TCR beta sequencing. Alongside the repertoire data, information on donor age, sex, ethnicity and CMV serostatus was compiled. A later genetic analysis took genome-wide SNP genotypes for 398 of the 666 donors and used that subset as a discovery cohort. All discovery cohort repertoires had been generated on a single sequencing platform. HLA typing included class I and class II loci at four-digit resolution. Typing coverage differed by locus: A, B, C, DRB1 and DQB1 were typed in about 620-640 donors, DQA1 in 522, DPA1 in around 600, and DPB1 in 450 to 490. About 5 DR-DQ haplotypes were handled as single units for association and clustering, since linkage in the cohort was strong. Among some 400 genotyped donors of the cohort, an average of approximately 200,000 unique TCR beta nucleotide sequences was sequenced per donor, of which roughly 17% were non-productive. General findings and caveats noted by the study authors: In a later analysis, several top co-occurrence clusters were reported to appear linked to parvovirus B19, influenza, CMV and Epstein-Barr virus. According to a later analysis, TCR association rates differed among HLA loci, with DRB1 alleles showing the most associated TCRs and HLA-C alleles showing the fewest. In a later analysis, 16,951 TCR beta sequences were associated with specific HLA alleles at a false discovery rate of 0.05. A later genetic analysis associated a missense DCLRE1C variant with V-gene and J-gene trimming of TCR beta chains, and an independent cohort replicated the association. In a later genetic analysis, fewer N-insertions in productive TCRs were reported among donors in an Asian-associated ancestry cluster than the approximately 710-donor mean. Because some donors lacked HLA typing at each locus, the association tests relied only on the typed subset. In the study, some 160 TCR beta chains were listed as associated with cytomegalovirus. An earlier analysis of approximately 500 of the donors showed that most TCR beta V segments appeared in productive rearrangements either about 87% or about 30% of the time, which broadly matched IMGT annotations. A later analysis found that most CMV-associated TCR beta chains appeared HLA-restricted, with HLA associations seemingly driven largely by CMV exposure. Presence/absence analyses assumed roughly uniform sequencing depth across donors, an assumption that may not hold. A further reported finding was that TCR beta sequences accurately predicted the HLA-A and HLA-B alleles for most subjects in the first cohort. In vitro tests confirmed that three of the cytomegalovirus-associated TCR beta chains recognize cytomegalovirus antigens. CMV serostatus was the only immune exposure information available for the cohort. Some IMGT-functional V segments, including TRBV6-2 and TRBV6-3, could not be told apart with the 87-base-pair reads, so those segments were excluded. The classifier was reported to diagnose cytomegalovirus status with high specificity and sensitivity in both the original and validation cohorts. According to the authors, the approach could potentially be generalized to other disease states and immunological phenotypes. The cohort was sequenced for TCR beta chains only, and without alpha or paired-chain data the features that could be detected were limited. Linkage disequilibrium might explain the correlated functional status among segregating V segments, but an unknown experimental factor could not be excluded. Because counts were too low, 15 to 20 rarely observed V segments, including chromosome 9 orphons, were excluded from the earlier analysis of under 650 of the donors. A later analysis found that HLA-associated TCR beta chains were more clonally expanded and had lower generation probabilities than equally common non-associated chains. A cluster of highly shared sequence variants was judged likely to be a technical artifact of the sequencing pipeline. When HLA alleles, especially DR and DQ, strongly co-occurred, TCR associations were difficult to assign to individual alleles. Across donors, most TCR sequences were observed very rarely, whereas some public TCRs were present in many individuals.

Trimming leaves V shorter by 4 bases and J shorter by 0 bases, with the junction holding 3 bases beyond the gene matches. Reading from cysteine to phenylalanine, the CDR3 counts 15 amino acids. The sequence is cut down to CDR3 DNA, 45 bases in frame from base 1. Per the germline V gene (reference sequence), SEHNR is the CDR1 and FQNEAQ is the CDR2. Recombination connected TRBV7-9 to TRBJ2-7; TRBD2 agrees with 10 junctional bases. The TCR comes from a man in his forties in good health and CMV-seronegative. The source material was PBMCs. The bases read TGTGCCAGCAGCTCTAGCGGGGGCCTCTCCTACGAGCAGTACTTC. This codes for CASSSSGGLSYEQYF.